One and the same sample provided the 22 T cell receptor beta chains below, sequenced in a study of blood T cell repertoires in COVID-19. Sequencing was performed with immunoSEQ multiplex PCR; in TCRdb, only in-frame clones are kept and a portion is missing. The sample lists 26,000 or so clones, around 90% seen once, with roughly 5% in the top ten. Sequencing was performed on peripheral blood. These receptors were taken from a man between 60 and 70 years old with active COVID-19.

The chain is built from TRBV27 and TRBJ1-4; D is perhaps TRBD1 (6 bases). Trimming removed 2 bases from V and 8 bases from J, with 15 bases in between. Germline CDR1 is MNHEY and CDR2 is SMNVEV (reference sequence). The CDR3 has 15 amino acids. The CDR3 sequence: CASSLGADSREKLFF. The CDR3 DNA sequence: TGTGCCAGCAGTTTAGGTGCGGACAGCCGGGAAAAACTGTTTTTT. Filled out from reference TRBV27 and TRBJ1-4, the complete variable domain reads EAQVTQNPRYLITVTGKKLTVTCSQNMNHEYMSWYRQDPGLGLRQIYYSMNVEVTDKGDVPEGYKVSRKEKRNFPLILESPSPNQTSLYFCASSLGADSREKLFFGSGTQLSVL.

The J gene is TRBJ1-2, the V gene TRBV4-1; maybe TRBD1 (6 bases). Trimming took 4 bases from V and 2 from J, leaving 11 bases between them. The germline gives CDR1 MGHRA, CDR2 YSYEKL. CDR3 size: 14 residues. The CDR3, as DNA: TGCGCCAGCAGCCGGCCCGGACAGAACTATGGCTACACCTTC. Translation: CASSRPGQNYGYTF.

The V and J genes are TRBV5-5 and TRBJ2-3; 9 nucleotides line up with TRBD1. This CDR3 has 16 amino acids. V lost 4 bases, J lost 1 base, and 7 bases stayed unmatched. Germline V gene data show CDR1 as SGHKS and CDR2 as YYEKEE (reference sequence). In nucleotides, the CDR3 is TGTGCCAGCAGCCTCGGGACAGGGTATGGCACAGATACGCAGTATTTT. It encodes CASSLGTGYGTDTQYF.

This sequence joins TRBV7-9 and TRBJ2-7, with 7 positions matching TRBD1. Trimming cost V 6 bases and J 3 bases; bases outside gene matches: 11. The CDR3 covers 15 residues. Germline CDR1 reads SEHNR; CDR2 reads FQNEAQ (reference sequence). This chain's CDR3 is CASSSGQSNLYEQYF. The CDR3, as DNA: TGTGCCAGCAGTTCGGGACAGTCTAATCTCTACGAGCAGTACTTC.

This chain joins TRBV5-6 and TRBJ1-1; 10 bases line up with TRBD1. V lost 1 base and J lost 2; bases outside the gene matches: 5. Germline CDR1 SGHDT, CDR2 YYEEEE. CDR3 length: 16 amino acids. This chain's CDR3 is CASSLFGQGGNTEAFF. The CDR3 DNA is TGTGCCAGCAGCTTGTTCGGACAGGGGGGAAACACTGAAGCTTTCTTT.

The V gene is TRBV18, the J gene TRBJ1-4; D possibly corresponds to TRBD1 (6 bases). The germline V gene has CDR1 KGHSH and CDR2 LQKENI. V was clipped by 5 bases and J by 2 bases, with 18 bases between them. The CDR3 loop spans 17 amino acids. The CDR3 protein is CASSTNRELGTNEKLFF. CDR3 coding DNA: TGTGCCAGCTCAACAAACAGGGAATTGGGGACTAATGAAAAACTGTTTTTT.

The V and J genes are TRBV9 and TRBJ2-1; 9 bases map to TRBD2. The length of the CDR3 is 15 residues. Germline trimming cut 0 bases from V and 4 bases from J; bases unmatched to any gene: 2. The germline CDR1 and CDR2 sequences are SGDLS and YYNGEE. The CDR3 region is CASSVGLAGYNEQFF. The CDR3 DNA sequence: TGTGCCAGCAGCGTAGGTCTAGCGGGGTACAATGAGCAGTTCTTC.

The chain links TRBV15 to TRBJ2-7; the match to TRBD2 covers 9 bases. This CDR3 has 15 residues. J lost 1 base, V lost 4 bases, and 5 bases had no gene match. Per the germline V gene, CDR1 is LNHNV and CDR2 is YYDKDF (reference sequence). The CDR3 spells CATSNLAGTSYEQYF. The CDR3 nucleotides read TGTGCCACCAGCAACCTAGCGGGAACTTCCTACGAGCAGTACTTC.

In the case of this clone: The junction departs from the called germline gene at one end, perhaps through a read error. The J gene is TRBJ2-2, the V gene TRBV7-7; D is ambiguous. The CDR3 has 14 amino acids. Germline CDR1 and CDR2: SSHAT and FNYEAQ (reference sequence). The CDR3 reads CASREDEITGELFF. As DNA, the CDR3 is TGTGCTAGCAGAGAAGATGAGATTACCGGGGAGCTGTTTTTT.

This clone showed up just a few times. The genes are TRBV5-6 and TRBJ1-2; D is unclear. CDR3 length: 13 amino acids. V lost 2 bases and J 0 bases, leaving 5 bases between the germline ends. The germline CDR1 and CDR2 sequences are SGHDT and YYEEEE. The CDR3 loop reads CASSFSTNYGYTF. CDR3 DNA: TGTGCCAGCAGCTTTAGCACTAACTATGGCTACACCTTC.

The rearrangement joins TRBV5-1 to TRBJ1-1; tentative D call: TRBD1 (5 bases). V shed 7 bases and J shed 0 bases, with 19 bases lying between them. CDR1 is SGHRS and CDR2 is YFSETQ in the germline V gene. The CDR3 contains 16 residues. The CDR3 protein is CASLKDSLNLNTEAFF. Written as DNA, the CDR3 is TGCGCCAGCCTAAAAGACAGCTTGAATTTGAACACTGAAGCTTTCTTT.

The J gene is TRBJ2-3, the V gene TRBV6-2 or TRBV6-3; possible D gene TRBD2, 5 bases. Germline V gene sequence: CDR1 MNHEY, CDR2 SVGEGT. The CDR3 length is 14 residues. The germline V and J ends were trimmed by 2 bases and 2 bases, with 8 bases remaining between them. CDR3 amino acids: CASSYTDSTDTQYF. The CDR3 coding sequence is TGTGCCAGCAGTTACACGGACTCCACAGATACGCAGTATTTT.

This clone was detected only a few times. The chain uses TRBV4-1 and TRBJ1-2, with a possible D match to TRBD1 (5 bases). The V and J ends lost 0 bases and 5 bases respectively, with 10 bases between them. The CDR3 extends over 14 amino acids. Germline CDR1 and CDR2: MGHRA and YSYEKL. The CDR3 coding sequence is TGCGCCAGCAGCCAAGATCGGACACCTTATGGCTACACCTTC. Its protein product is CASSQDRTPYGYTF.

V is TRBV5-1 and J is TRBJ1-2; D ambiguous. Per the germline V gene, CDR1 is SGHRS and CDR2 is YFSETQ. This CDR3 spans 15 amino acids. The V end was cut by 4 bases, the J end by 0 bases, with 13 bases between. In DNA, the CDR3 is TGCGCCAGCAGCCTTCTCCCGGGATCTAACTATGGCTACACCTTC. Protein product: CASSLLPGSNYGYTF.

The rearrangement links TRBV29-1 to TRBJ2-3; 9 bases agree with TRBD2. Germline V lookup: CDR1 SQVTM, CDR2 ANQGSEA. The ends lost 4 bases at V and 5 bases at J; junction bases unmatched: 4. This CDR3 is 13 amino acids long. The CDR3 DNA reads as TGCAGCGTTGCCGCGGGGGGGCGAGATACGCAGTATTTT. Translation: CSVAAGGRDTQYF.

The chain carries TRBV2 and TRBJ2-7; no clear D gene. CDR1 SNHLY and CDR2 FYNNEI come from the germline V gene. V shed 1 base and J shed 0 bases, with 13 bases lying between them. The CDR3 runs to 16 residues. CDR3 nucleotides: TGTGCCAGCAGTGAAGGGAGTCCCCATACCTCCTACGAGCAGTACTTC. This codes for CASSEGSPHTSYEQYF.

The V gene is TRBV29-1, the J gene TRBJ1-2, with TRBD1 identical over 9 bases. From germline, CDR1 is SQVTM and CDR2 ANQGSEA. The CDR3 is 13 residues long. V lost 7 bases to trimming and J lost 2 bases; unmatched junction nucleotides: 5. CDR3 sequence (DNA): TGCAGCGCTGACAGGGGGACCAACTATGGCTACACCTTC. Residues: CSADRGTNYGYTF.

V and J are TRBV3-1 (or the pseudogene TRBV3-2) and TRBJ1-2; D remains unclear. This CDR3 is built from 13 residues. In germline, CDR1 is LGHDT, CDR2 YNNKEL (reference sequence). Trimming left V 0 bases short and J 3 bases short, with 5 bases between. The CDR3 region has the DNA TGTGCCAGCAGCCAAGACAGTTACTATGGCTACACCTTC. This gives the protein CASSQDSYYGYTF.

The chain joins TRBV1 to TRBJ1-6; TRBD1, the table's D call, was not compared with the DNA. TRBV1 is tagged as a pseudogene. There are 14 residues in the CDR3. DNA for the CDR3: TGCACCAGCAGCCAATTAACAGGGAATTCACCCCTCCACTTT. Translated: CTSSQLTGNSPLHF.

This clone was picked up one time. The chain carries TRBV11-3 and TRBJ2-1; 16 bases are a match to TRBD2. V lost 4 bases to trimming and J lost 9 bases; unmatched junction nucleotides: 12. The germline V gene has CDR1 SGHNT and CDR2 YENEEA. The CDR3 totals 18 residues. This CDR3 reads CASSSNLGTSGGAREQFF. CDR3 nucleotide sequence: TGTGCCAGCAGCTCAAACCTAGGGACTAGCGGGGGGGCCCGTGAGCAGTTCTTC.

This chain joins TRBV3-1 (or the pseudogene TRBV3-2) and TRBJ1-2, with no clear D. The germline V gene has CDR1 LGHDT and CDR2 YNNKEL (reference sequence). V was pared by 5 bases and J by 4 bases, with 14 bases between. This CDR3 contains 14 residues. CDR3 nucleotides: TGTGCCAGCAGCGTCTCGGGATCCCTCTATGGCTACACCTTC. Protein product: CASSVSGSLYGYTF.

This clone was seen only once. The chain joins TRBV19 to TRBJ2-2; 8 bases align to TRBD1. The germline CDR1 and CDR2 sequences are LNHDA and SQIVND (reference sequence). This CDR3 contains 15 residues. J was trimmed by 4 bases and V by 9 bases; bases with no gene match: 10. The CDR3 nucleotides are TGTGCCAGCCGGCCCCGGACAGGGTTCACCGGGGAGCTGTTTTTT. Amino acid sequence: CASRPRTGFTGELFF.